What follows is one TCR beta chain and its context. The clone's antigen remains unknown. The data originate from a study of CXCR3-negative and CXCR3-positive naive CD8 T cells (dated by TCRdb to between 2018 and 2021). For context, the study as a whole: Approximately 140 million TRB reads were obtained in total, roughly 1.5 +/- 0.3 million reads per library. Diversity and physicochemical repertoire analyses covered approximately 10 donors pooled from two independent experiments. Naive subsets from 5 or 6 donors and memory cells from 3 donors were included in the TRBV-TRBJ cluster analysis.

Summary of the overall study and its limitations: Because surface CD5, which is linked to self-reactivity in mice, was comparable between the naive subsets, TCR interaction strength was also inferred from TRB CDR3 physicochemical properties. Naive CXCR3-negative and CXCR3-positive cells from the same donor showed similar TRBV-TRBJ usage, whereas memory cells showed distinct patterns. Compared with CXCR3-negative naive cells, CXCR3-positive naive cells had TRB CDR3s with higher hydrophobicity (lower Kidera factor 4), lower energy, and higher strength and volume indices. Both naive subsets had comparably high repertoire diversity, while memory CD8+ T cells had much lower repertoire diversity. Freshly isolated PBMCs were used for most assays because CXCR3 expression went down partially after cryopreservation.

TCRdb records NextSeq 550 as the sequencer. The Human TCR Profiling Kit (MiLaboratory) was used to prepare UMI-labeled 5' RACE TRB cDNA libraries. cDNA synthesis used the entire amount of extracted RNA, and PCR amplification then used the entire amount of cDNA produced. The libraries were made side by side, with each library going through the same number of PCR cycles. As for the original processing: With a minimum of two reads required per UMI, MIGEC and MiXCR pulled out about 49,000 +/- 11,000 unique UMI-labeled TRB cDNA molecules from each library. On average, each library contained roughly 40,000 +/- 10,000 functional in-frame TRB CDR3 nucleotide clonotypes without stop codons. After each sample was downsampled to 5000 UMI-labeled TRB molecules, VDJtools was used to calculate diversity metrics such as normalized Shannon-Wiener and Chao1. Clonotype-size-weighted physicochemical properties of the central five CDR3 residues (interaction energy, strength, volume and Kidera factor 4) were computed in VDJtools. TCRdb reanalyzed the reads, keeping one entry per CDR3 protein sequence and omitting DNA. TCRdb, not the original authors, processed these V and J calls. This specimen's table enumerates some 60,000 distinct CDR3 sequences. In total, the top ten clones hold about 0.49% of the sample.

Each CD8+ T cell subset was flow-sorted in triplicate, and approximately 280,000 cells per subset were placed directly into RLT lysis buffer. Naive CD8+ T cells were defined stringently as CD45RO-CCR7+CD27+CD95- to exclude memory contaminants. Peripheral blood mononuclear cells were isolated from buffy coats using standard density gradient centrifugation. Naive CXCR3-negative and CXCR3-positive CD8+ T cells were flow-sorted on a FACSAria III. An RNeasy Mini Kit was used to extract total RNA from the sorted cells. Measured from the cysteine to the phenylalanine, the CDR3 is 16 residues long. No DNA accompanies this entry. The germline V gene encodes CDR1 DFQATT and CDR2 SNEGSKA (reference sequence).

Recombination linked TRBV20-1 to TRBJ1-6; the TCRdb D gene call, TRBD1, has no DNA to confirm it. The source of this sequence is a human donor in good health. Some clones in this sample may be carry-over from other donors' samples. Sequencing input: naive CXCR3+ CD8+ T cells from blood. This sample's cell subset or site label indicates: CD45RO-CCR7+CD27+CD95- naive CD8+ T cells expressing CXCR3 (TNR3+). The CDR3 protein sequence reads: CSARGSDGAYNSPLHF.